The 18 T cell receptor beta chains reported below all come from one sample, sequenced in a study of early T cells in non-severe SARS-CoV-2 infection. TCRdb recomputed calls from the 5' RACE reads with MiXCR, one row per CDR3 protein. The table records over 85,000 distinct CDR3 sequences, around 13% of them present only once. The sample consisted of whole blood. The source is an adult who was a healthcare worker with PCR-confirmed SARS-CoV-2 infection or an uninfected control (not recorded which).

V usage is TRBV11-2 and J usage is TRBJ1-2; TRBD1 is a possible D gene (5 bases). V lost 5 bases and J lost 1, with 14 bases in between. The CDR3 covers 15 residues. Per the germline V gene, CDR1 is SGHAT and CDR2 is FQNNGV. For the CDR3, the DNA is TGTGCCAGCAGCCCTGGGGGTCACGTTAACTATGGCTACACCTTC. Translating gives CASSPGGHVNYGYTF.

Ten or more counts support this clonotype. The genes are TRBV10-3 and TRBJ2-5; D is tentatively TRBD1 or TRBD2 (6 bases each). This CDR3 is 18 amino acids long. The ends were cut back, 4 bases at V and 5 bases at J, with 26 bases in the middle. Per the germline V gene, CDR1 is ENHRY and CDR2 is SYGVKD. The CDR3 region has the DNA TGTGCCATCAGTGGTAAACAGGGTCCCAACGAACGGGGGGAGACCCAGTACTTC. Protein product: CAISGKQGPNERGETQYF.

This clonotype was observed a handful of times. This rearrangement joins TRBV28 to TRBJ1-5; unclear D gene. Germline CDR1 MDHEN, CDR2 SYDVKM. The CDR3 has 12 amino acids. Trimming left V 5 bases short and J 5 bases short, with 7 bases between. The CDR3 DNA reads TGTGCCAGCAGTCCTAAGCATCAGCCCCAGCATTTT. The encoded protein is CASSPKHQPQHF.

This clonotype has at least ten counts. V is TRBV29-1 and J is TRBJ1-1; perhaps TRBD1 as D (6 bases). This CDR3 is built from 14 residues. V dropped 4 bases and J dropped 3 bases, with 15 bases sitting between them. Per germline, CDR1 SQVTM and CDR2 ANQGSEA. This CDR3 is CSVGATGTHTEAFF. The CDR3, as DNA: TGCAGCGTTGGCGCGACAGGAACCCACACTGAAGCTTTCTTT.

CDR3 region: CASSQQGYGYTF. The CDR3 DNA is TGTGCCAGCAGTCAACAGGGATATGGCTACACCTTC. V is TRBV28 and J is TRBJ1-2; D perhaps matches TRBD1 (6 bases). The CDR3 has 12 amino acids. The germline V and J ends were trimmed by 5 bases and 5 bases, with 9 bases remaining between them. CDR1 MDHEN and CDR2 SYDVKM come from the germline V gene.

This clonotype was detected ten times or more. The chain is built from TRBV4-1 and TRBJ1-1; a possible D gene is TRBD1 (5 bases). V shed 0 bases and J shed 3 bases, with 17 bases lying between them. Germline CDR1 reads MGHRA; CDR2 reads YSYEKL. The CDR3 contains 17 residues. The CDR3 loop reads CASSQDWNRPLYTEAFF. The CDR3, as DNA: TGCGCCAGCAGCCAAGATTGGAACAGGCCCCTTTACACTGAAGCTTTCTTT.

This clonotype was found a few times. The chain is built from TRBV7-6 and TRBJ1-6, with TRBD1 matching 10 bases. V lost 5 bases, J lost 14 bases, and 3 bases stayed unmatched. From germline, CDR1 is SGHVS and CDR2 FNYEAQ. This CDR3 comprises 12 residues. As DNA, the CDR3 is TGTGCCAGCAGCCCGGGACAGGGGACCCTCCACTTT. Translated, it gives CASSPGQGTLHF.

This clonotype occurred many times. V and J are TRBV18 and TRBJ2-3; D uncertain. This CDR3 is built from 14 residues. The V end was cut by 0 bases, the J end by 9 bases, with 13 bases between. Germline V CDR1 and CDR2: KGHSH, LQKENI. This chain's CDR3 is CASSPPGGYPTQYF. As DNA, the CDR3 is TGTGCCAGCTCACCACCCGGCGGCTACCCCACGCAGTATTTT.

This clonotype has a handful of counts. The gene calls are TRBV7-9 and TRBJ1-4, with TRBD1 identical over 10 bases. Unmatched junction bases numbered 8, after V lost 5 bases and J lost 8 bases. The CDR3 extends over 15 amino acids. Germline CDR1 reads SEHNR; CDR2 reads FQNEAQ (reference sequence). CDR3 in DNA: TGTGCCAGCAGCCGCACCGGGACAGGGGTCGAAAAACTGTTTTTT. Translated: CASSRTGTGVEKLFF.

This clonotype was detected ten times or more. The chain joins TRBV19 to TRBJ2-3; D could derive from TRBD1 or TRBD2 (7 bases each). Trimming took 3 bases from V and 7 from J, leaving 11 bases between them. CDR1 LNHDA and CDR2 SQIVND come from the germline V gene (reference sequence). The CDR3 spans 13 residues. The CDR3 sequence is CASSIQGGYTQYF. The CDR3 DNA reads TGTGCCAGTAGTATCCAGGGGGGGTATACGCAGTATTTT.

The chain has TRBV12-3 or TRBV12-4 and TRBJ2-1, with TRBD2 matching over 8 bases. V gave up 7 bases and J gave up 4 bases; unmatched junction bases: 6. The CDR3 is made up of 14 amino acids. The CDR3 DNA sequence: TGTGCCAGCACTGGCGGGAGGAGGTACAATGAGCAGTTCTTC. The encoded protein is CASTGGRRYNEQFF.

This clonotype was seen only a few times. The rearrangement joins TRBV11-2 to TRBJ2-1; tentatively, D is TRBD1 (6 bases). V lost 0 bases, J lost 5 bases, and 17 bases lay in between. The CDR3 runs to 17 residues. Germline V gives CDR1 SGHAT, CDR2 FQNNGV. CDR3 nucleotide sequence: TGTGCCAGCAGCTTAGAGTTGGGACAAAAAATCGACAATGAGCAGTTCTTC. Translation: CASSLELGQKIDNEQFF. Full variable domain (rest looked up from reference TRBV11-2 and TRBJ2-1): EAGVAQSPRYKIIEKRQSVAFWCNPISGHATLYWYQQILGQGPKLLIQFQNNGVVDDSQLPKDRFSAERLKGVDSTLKIQPAKLEDSAVYLCASSLELGQKIDNEQFFGPGTRLTVL.

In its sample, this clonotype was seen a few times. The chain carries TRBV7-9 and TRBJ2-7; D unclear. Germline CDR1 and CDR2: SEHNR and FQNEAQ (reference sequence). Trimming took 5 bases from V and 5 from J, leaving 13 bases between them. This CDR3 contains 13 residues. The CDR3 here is CASSPGRLDEQYF. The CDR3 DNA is TGTGCCAGCAGCCCGGGCCGTCTCGACGAGCAGTACTTC.

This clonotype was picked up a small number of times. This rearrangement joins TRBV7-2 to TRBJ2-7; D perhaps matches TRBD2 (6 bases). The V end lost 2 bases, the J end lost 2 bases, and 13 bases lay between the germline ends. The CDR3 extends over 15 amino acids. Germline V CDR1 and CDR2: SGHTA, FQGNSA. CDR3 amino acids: CASSLNGDSAYEQYF. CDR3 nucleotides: TGTGCCAGCAGCTTAAATGGGGACTCAGCCTACGAGCAGTACTTC. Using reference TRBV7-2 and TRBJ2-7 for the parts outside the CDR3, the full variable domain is GAGVSQSPSNKVTEKGKDVELRCDPISGHTALYWYRQSLGQGLEFLIYFQGNSAPDKSGLPSDRFSAERTGGSVSTLTIQRTQQEDSAVYLCASSLNGDSAYEQYFGPGTRLTVT.

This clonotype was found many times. The CDR3 sequence is CASSFPGGGNEKLFF. The CDR3 nucleotides read TGTGCCAGCAGTTTTCCGGGCGGAGGGAATGAAAAACTGTTTTTT. The gene calls are TRBV28 and TRBJ1-4; D is undetermined. The CDR3 has 15 amino acids. V gave up 3 bases and J gave up 5 bases, with 13 bases separating them. Germline CDR1 reads MDHEN; CDR2 reads SYDVKM.

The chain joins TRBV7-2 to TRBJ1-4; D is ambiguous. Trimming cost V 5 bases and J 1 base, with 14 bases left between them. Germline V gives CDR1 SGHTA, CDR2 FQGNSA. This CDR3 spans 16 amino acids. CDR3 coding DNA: TGTGCCAGCAGCGCCGGAATGGTGCGAACTAATGAAAAACTGTTTTTT. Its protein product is CASSAGMVRTNEKLFF.

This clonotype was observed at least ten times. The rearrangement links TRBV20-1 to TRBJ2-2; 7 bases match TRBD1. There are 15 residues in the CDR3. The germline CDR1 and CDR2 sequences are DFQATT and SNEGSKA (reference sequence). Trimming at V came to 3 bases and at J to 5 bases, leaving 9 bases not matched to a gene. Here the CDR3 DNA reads TGCAGTGCTAGCAATCGACAGGGAAGGACCGGGGAGCTGTTTTTT. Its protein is CSASNRQGRTGELFF.

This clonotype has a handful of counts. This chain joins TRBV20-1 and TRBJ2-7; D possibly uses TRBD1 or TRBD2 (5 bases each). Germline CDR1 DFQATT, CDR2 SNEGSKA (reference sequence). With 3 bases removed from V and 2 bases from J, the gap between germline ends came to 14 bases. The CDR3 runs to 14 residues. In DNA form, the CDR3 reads TGCAGTGCTAGCACCCCCTGGGGGACCTACGAGCAGTACTTC. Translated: CSASTPWGTYEQYF.